This T cell receptor beta chain was captured by sequencing in a study of blood T cell repertoires in COVID-19. This clone was seen more than once but under ten times. Assay used: immunoSEQ multiplex PCR; TCRdb lists only in-frame clones, some missing. The sample records some 230,000 clones, around 84% being singletons. The specimen sequenced was peripheral blood. This clonotype originated in a woman aged 55-70 years who had recovered from COVID-19.

The CDR3 bases are TGTGCCTGGGCAGGGGGCCGTGGGATTAATGAGCAGTTCTTC. Protein sequence: CAWAGGRGINEQFF. The chain has TRBV30 and TRBJ2-1; 8 bases line up with TRBD1. Germline V gene data show CDR1 as GTSNPN and CDR2 as SVGIG (reference sequence). With 5 bases clipped from V and 7 bases from J, the junction kept 10 bases outside the gene matches. CDR3 size: 14 residues. Using reference TRBV30 and TRBJ2-1 for the parts outside the CDR3, the full variable domain is SQTIHQWPATLVQPVGSPLSLECTVEGTSNPNLYWYRQAAGRGLQLLFYSVGIGQISSEVPQNLSASRPQDRQFILSSKKLLLSDSGFYLCAWAGGRGINEQFFGPGTRLTVL.